This T cell receptor beta chain was retrieved from a study of blood T cell repertoires in COVID-19. In the study overall: Material from acute and convalescent COVID-19 was sourced from the United States, Italy and Spain. In each case, the material was cDNA or gDNA derived from T cells, B-cell-depleted T cells, or PBMCs.

V dropped 7 bases and J dropped 6 bases, with 19 bases sitting between them. In germline, CDR1 is LNHDA, CDR2 SQIVND (reference sequence). The CDR3 has 15 residues. This table comes from immunoSEQ multiplex PCR, and its TCRdb copy is limited to in-frame clones, with some not included. The repertoire holds over 85,000 clones, with approximately 86% as singletons. The specimen sequenced was peripheral blood. The TCR was taken from a man aged 40-55 years with acute or convalescent COVID-19. The V and J genes are TRBV19 and TRBJ2-1; a weak D match, TRBD2 (5 bases). Here the CDR3 reads CASTSTGNKFNEQFF. DNA of the CDR3: TGTGCCAGTACCTCAACCGGGAATAAGTTCAATGAGCAGTTCTTC.